The clone carrying this T cell receptor beta chain has more than one count but fewer than ten. What it binds is unknown. Described treatment: oral pan-JAK inhibitor, 5-10 mg twice daily. The sequencing template was cDNA reverse transcribed from extracted RNA. Measured with immunoSEQ multiplex PCR; TCRdb has only the in-frame clones, and not every one. This sample has 200,000 to 250,000 clones, with around 66% found just once. V trimming: 0 bases; J trimming: 7 bases; junction bases outside the gene matches: 8. CDR1 and CDR2 (germline): LNHNV, YYDKDF (reference sequence). The CDR3 loop spans 16 amino acids. This sample is drawn from a study of CD8+ T cells in alopecia areata. Study-level findings and limits: Clonality exceeded that of normal scalp in lesional scalp, most notably in alopecia totalis/universalis. Sequencing of scalp tissue also captures the resident alphabeta T cells of normal skin.

The receptor comes from a human donor with alopecia areata. V is TRBV15 and J is TRBJ1-5, with 8 nucleotides matching TRBD1. The sample was CD4+ T cells sorted from blood, taken at week 4, from a patient treated with tofacitinib. The CDR3 loop is CATSRDRDRGGQPQHF. DNA for the CDR3: TGTGCCACCAGCAGAGATCGCGACAGGGGAGGACAGCCCCAGCATTTT.